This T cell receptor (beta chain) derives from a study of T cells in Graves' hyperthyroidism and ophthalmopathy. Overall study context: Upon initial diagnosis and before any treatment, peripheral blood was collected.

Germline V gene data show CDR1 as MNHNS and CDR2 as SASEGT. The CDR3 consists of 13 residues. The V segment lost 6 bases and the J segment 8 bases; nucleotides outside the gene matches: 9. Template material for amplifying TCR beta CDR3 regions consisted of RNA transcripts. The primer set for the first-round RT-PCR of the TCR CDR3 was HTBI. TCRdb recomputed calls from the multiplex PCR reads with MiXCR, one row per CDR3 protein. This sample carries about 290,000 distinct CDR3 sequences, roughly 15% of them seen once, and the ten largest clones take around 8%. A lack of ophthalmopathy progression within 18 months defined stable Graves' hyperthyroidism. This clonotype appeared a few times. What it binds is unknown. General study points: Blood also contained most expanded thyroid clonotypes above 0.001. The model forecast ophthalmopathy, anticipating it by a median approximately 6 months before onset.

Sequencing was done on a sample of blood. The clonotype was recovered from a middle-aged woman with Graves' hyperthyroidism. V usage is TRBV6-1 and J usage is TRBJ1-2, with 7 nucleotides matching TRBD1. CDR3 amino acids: CASSNTGDRGYTF. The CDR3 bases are TGTGCCAGCAGCAATACAGGGGATCGGGGCTACACCTTC.